This paragraph covers one T cell receptor (beta chain) sequence. The antigen is not known. This CDR3 region has 17 residues. V was pared by 0 bases and J by 5 bases, with 17 bases between. Germline V CDR1 and CDR2: LGHNA, YSLEER. As defined, naive CD8 cells were CD45RO-negative and positively selected for CCR7, with terminally differentiated effector memory CD45RA+ cells excluded. Around 30,000 T cell genomes, or roughly 200 ng DNA, went into the sorted-subset replicate PCRs. Generated by immunoSEQ multiplex PCR, the TCRdb table keeps only in-frame clones and is missing some. The sample lists just over 2,000,000 clones, roughly 95% occurring once. The data derive from a study of shared clonotypes between healthy human individuals. Study conclusions and caveats: Memory subsets generally showed lower estimated richness than naive subsets.

The chain links TRBV4-3 to TRBJ2-1; the D is unclear. This TCR was recovered from a man younger than 35 in good health. Material: naive CD8+ T cells sorted from blood. The CDR3 DNA sequence: TGCGCCAGCAGCCAAGATAGGATGACTGGACGCCACAATGAGCAGTTCTTC. Translated: CASSQDRMTGRHNEQFF.